The 18 T cell receptor beta chains in this list originate from one sample, sequenced in a study of blood T cell repertoires in COVID-19 (dated by TCRdb to 2020 to 2022). Library preparation was by the immunoSEQ multiplex PCR assay. Sourced from immuneACCESS, this table was stored by TCRdb with only in-frame sequences that have V and J called. A share of the clones is absent; for the studies checked, an unresolved V gene accounts for under half, and the remainder has no known explanation. The sample table lists about 110,000 clones, roughly 80% of them with a count of one. The top ten hold 7.5% to 10% of the sample. The source material was peripheral blood. These receptors originate from a woman aged 40 to 50 with acute or convalescent COVID-19.

Only a few counts were recorded for this clone. The chain is built from TRBV14 and TRBJ1-2, with D possibly TRBD1 on 5 matching bases. Looked up from germline, CDR1 is SGHDN and CDR2 is FVKESK. The V end lost 5 bases, the J end lost 8 bases, and 18 bases lay between the germline ends. This CDR3 has 14 residues. CDR3 sequence: CASSFVQGSKGYTF. The CDR3 coding sequence is TGTGCCAGCAGCTTTGTCCAGGGTTCGAAAGGCTACACCTTC.

V and J are TRBV7-9 and TRBJ2-7, with D unclear. The germline V and J ends were trimmed by 4 bases and 4 bases, with 5 bases remaining between them. Germline CDR1 and CDR2: SEHNR and FQNEAQ (reference sequence). The CDR3 covers 11 residues. CDR3 residues: CASSSKYEQYF. The CDR3 DNA reads TGTGCCAGCAGCTCTAAGTACGAGCAGTACTTC. Filled out from reference TRBV7-9 and TRBJ2-7, the complete variable domain reads DTGVSQNPRHKITKRGQNVTFRCDPISEHNRLYWYRQTLGQGPEFLTYFQNEAQLEKSRLLSDRFSAERPKGSFSTLEIQRTEQGDSAMYLCASSSKYEQYFGPGTRLTVT.

The V gene is TRBV7-8, the J gene TRBJ1-5; 8 bases are shared with TRBD1. The V and J ends lost 5 bases and 6 bases, in that order; junction bases with no gene match: 12. Germline V lookup: CDR1 SGHVS, CDR2 FQNEAQ. The CDR3 is made up of 16 amino acids. CDR3 region: CASSGIQGAVLQPQHF. CDR3 in DNA: TGTGCCAGCAGCGGAATCCAGGGGGCGGTTCTTCAGCCCCAGCATTTT.

The chain employs TRBV10-3 and TRBJ2-3; D is perhaps TRBD2 (5 bases). Germline CDR1 ENHRY, CDR2 SYGVKD. V was shortened by 0 bases and J by 0 bases, with 10 bases between the two germline ends. There are 16 residues in the CDR3. The chain's CDR3 is CAISESKAVSTDTQYF. The CDR3 coding sequence is TGTGCCATCAGTGAGTCGAAAGCGGTGAGCACAGATACGCAGTATTTT.

This sequence joins TRBV5-5 and TRBJ2-7, with D uncertain. Germline V gene sequence: CDR1 SGHKS, CDR2 YYEKEE (reference sequence). Trimming stripped 0 bases from V and 4 bases from J, with 8 bases between. The CDR3 totals 13 residues. CDR3 loop: CASSLETFYEQYF. The DNA of the CDR3 is TGTGCCAGCAGCTTGGAAACTTTTTACGAGCAGTACTTC.

The chain uses TRBV7-9 and TRBJ1-3; TRBD1 agrees at 7 bases. The V and J ends lost 5 bases and 2 bases, in that order; junction bases with no gene match: 9. The CDR3 runs 16 residues. The germline CDR1 and CDR2 sequences are SEHNR and FQNEAQ (reference sequence). Here the CDR3 DNA reads TGTGCCAGCAGCACGAGACAGGGATTCACTGGAAACACCATATATTTT. It specifies CASSTRQGFTGNTIYF.

The genes are TRBV6-1 and TRBJ2-7; D is unresolved. The CDR3 has 12 amino acids. The V end lost 3 bases, the J end lost 3 bases, and 6 bases lay between the germline ends. Germline V CDR1 and CDR2: MNHNS, SASEGT. Here the CDR3 reads CASSESGYEQYF. CDR3 in DNA: TGTGCCAGCAGTGAGTCGGGCTACGAGCAGTACTTC.

This clone was seen just once. V usage is TRBV14 and J usage is TRBJ1-2; unclear D gene. Germline assignment: CDR1 SGHDN and CDR2 FVKESK. Trimming left V 0 bases short and J 0 bases short, with 8 bases between. This CDR3 spans 15 amino acids. CDR3 sequence reads: CASSQDPGANYGYTF. In DNA form, the CDR3 reads TGTGCCAGCAGCCAAGACCCCGGGGCTAACTATGGCTACACCTTC.

The V call is TRBV13, the J call TRBJ2-7, with 12 bases aligning to TRBD1. The germline V gene has CDR1 PRHDT and CDR2 FYEKMQ (reference sequence). Trimming cost V 5 bases and J 3 bases; bases outside gene matches: 8. The CDR3 length is 16 residues. The chain's CDR3 is CASSRFGTGGLYEQYF. In nucleotides, the CDR3 is TGTGCCAGCAGCCGATTTGGGACAGGGGGCCTCTACGAGCAGTACTTC.

V usage is TRBV7-8 and J usage is TRBJ1-1, with D uncertain. CDR1 and CDR2 (germline): SGHVS, FQNEAQ. V shed 1 base and J shed 4 bases, with 10 bases lying between them. This CDR3 contains 14 residues. Written as DNA, the CDR3 is TGTGCCAGCAGCTTAGGTCGGGGTAGCACTGAAGCTTTCTTT. Its protein product is CASSLGRGSTEAFF.

Of note for this clone: Since the CDR3 does not end with the conserved phenylalanine or tryptophan, this likely comes from a read error. The genes are TRBV7-8 and TRBJ1-1, with TRBD1 matching 11 bases. CDR1 is SGHVS, CDR2 FQNEAQ, per germline. The CDR3 has 14 amino acids. V lost 6 bases to trimming and J lost 7 bases; unmatched junction nucleotides: 7. The CDR3 DNA reads as TGTGCCAGCAGACCCGGGACAGGGGGATTTGAAGCTTTCTCT. Protein product: CASRPGTGGFEAFS.

In regard to this clone: The sample carries other DNA sequences with the same CDR3. V is TRBV18 and J is TRBJ1-5; tentatively, D is TRBD1 (6 bases). V lost 6 bases and J lost 2, with 14 bases in between. In germline, CDR1 is KGHSH, CDR2 LQKENI. The CDR3 sequence is 15 residues long. CDR3: CASSPDRGGNQPQHF. The DNA of the CDR3 is TGTGCCAGCTCTCCGGACAGAGGGGGCAATCAGCCCCAGCATTTT.

The chain joins TRBV18 to TRBJ2-7; D gene uncertain. Germline assignment: CDR1 KGHSH and CDR2 LQKENI. The CDR3 totals 14 residues. V was cut by 1 base and J by 2 bases, with 9 bases left in between. In DNA, the CDR3 is TGTGCCAGCTCACCACAGACCGACACCTACGAGCAGTACTTC. This gives the protein CASSPQTDTYEQYF.

This clone appeared once. The chain recombines TRBV7-2 with TRBJ1-2, with D hard to call. Trimming cost V 3 bases and J 4 bases, with 15 bases left between them. Germline V gene lookup returns CDR1 SGHTA and CDR2 FQGNSA. This CDR3 comprises 15 residues. DNA for the CDR3: TGTGCCAGCAGCTTTTTGGGCAGGAACTTCTATGGCTACACCTTC. Amino acids: CASSFLGRNFYGYTF.

This sequence joins TRBV5-1 and TRBJ2-1; a possible D gene is TRBD2 (5 bases). V was clipped by 5 bases and J by 5 bases, with 11 bases between them. The V gene's germline CDR1 is SGHRS and CDR2 YFSETQ. The CDR3 runs to 13 residues. The CDR3, as DNA: TGCGCCAGCAGTTTCGACTACAACAATGAGCAGTTCTTC. Encoded protein: CASSFDYNNEQFF.

J is TRBJ2-5 and V is TRBV7-2; maybe TRBD1 (6 bases). CDR3 size: 14 residues. Germline values: CDR1 SGHTA, CDR2 FQGNSA. Trimming took off 6 bases at V and 3 bases at J, with 14 bases between the two ends. Here the CDR3 DNA reads TGTGCCAGCAGTAGACAGGTGGTGGAAGAGACCCAGTACTTC. It specifies CASSRQVVEETQYF. The full variable domain, completed using reference TRBV7-2 and TRBJ2-5, is GAGVSQSPSNKVTEKGKDVELRCDPISGHTALYWYRQSLGQGLEFLIYFQGNSAPDKSGLPSDRFSAERTGGSVSTLTIQRTQQEDSAVYLCASSRQVVEETQYFGPGTRLLVL.

V is TRBV19 and J is TRBJ2-1, with D maybe TRBD2 (5 bases). Germline CDR1 reads LNHDA; CDR2 reads SQIVND (reference sequence). V lost 1 base and J 0 bases, leaving 13 bases between the germline ends. CDR3 size: 17 residues. CDR3 region: CASSIVSSTSSYNEQFF. The DNA for the CDR3 is TGTGCCAGTAGTATAGTCTCTAGCACGAGCTCCTACAATGAGCAGTTCTTC.

The chain's CDR3 is CASSDLGLAVSYEQYF. The DNA of the CDR3 is TGTGCCAGCAGTGATCTGGGACTAGCGGTGTCCTACGAGCAGTACTTC. V and J are TRBV2 and TRBJ2-7, with TRBD2 identical over 11 bases. Germline CDR1 and CDR2: SNHLY and FYNNEI. The CDR3 length is 16 residues. Losses at the gene ends were 3 bases for V and 1 base for J; bases not matched to a gene: 5.